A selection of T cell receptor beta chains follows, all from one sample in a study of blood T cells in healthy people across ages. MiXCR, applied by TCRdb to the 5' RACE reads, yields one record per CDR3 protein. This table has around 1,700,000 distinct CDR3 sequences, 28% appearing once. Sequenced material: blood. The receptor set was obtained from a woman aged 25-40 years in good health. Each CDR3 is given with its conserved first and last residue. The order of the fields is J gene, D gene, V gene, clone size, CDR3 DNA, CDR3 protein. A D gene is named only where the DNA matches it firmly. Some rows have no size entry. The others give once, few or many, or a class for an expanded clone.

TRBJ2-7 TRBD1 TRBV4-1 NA TGCGCCAGCAGCCAGGAGGGACAGGACGGAGTCGAGCAGTACTTC CASSQEGQDGVEQYF
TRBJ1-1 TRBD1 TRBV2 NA TGTGCCAGCAGTGAACAGGGGGTGAACACTGAAGCTTTCTTT CASSEQGVNTEAFF
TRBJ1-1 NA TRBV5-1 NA TGCGCCAGCAGCACCCCGGGGGGGGGACTGAACACTGAAGCTTTCTTT CASSTPGGGLNTEAFF
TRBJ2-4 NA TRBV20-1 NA TGCAGTGCTAACCAAGAAAACATTCAGTACTTC CSANQENIQYF
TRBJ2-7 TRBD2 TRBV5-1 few TGCGCCAGCAGCCTCGGGGGTAGCGGGGGCTACGAGCAGTACTTC CASSLGGSGGYEQYF
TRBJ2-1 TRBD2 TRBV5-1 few TGCGCCAGCAGGGAGGGAACTAGCGAAGCCTACAATGAGCAGTTCTTC CASREGTSEAYNEQFF
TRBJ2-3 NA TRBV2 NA TGTGCCAGCAGTGAAAGGGGCGTAGACCCAGATACGCAGTATTTT CASSERGVDPDTQYF
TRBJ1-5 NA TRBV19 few TGTGCCAGTACCGGAAAATATAGCAATCAGCCCCAGCATTTT CASTGKYSNQPQHF
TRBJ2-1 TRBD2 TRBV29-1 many TGCAGCGTTGATGCTAGCGGGATACATGAGCAGTTCTTC CSVDASGIHEQFF
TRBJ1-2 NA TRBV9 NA TGTGCCAGCAGCGTGTTAGGGGGCTATGGCTACACCTTC CASSVLGGYGYTF
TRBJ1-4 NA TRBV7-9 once TGTGCCAGCAGCTTAGTAGGGGGGATACTGTTTTTT CASSLVGGILFF
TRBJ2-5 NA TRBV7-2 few TGTGCCAGCAGCTTATTCGGCGCGGGGTCGAAAGAGACCCAGTACTTC CASSLFGAGSKETQYF
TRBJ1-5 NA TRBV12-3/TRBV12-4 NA TGTGCCAGCAGCTGGACTACACCCAATCAGCCCCAGCATTTT CASSWTTPNQPQHF
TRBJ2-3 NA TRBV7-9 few TGTGCCAGCATCCCTCGGGGGACAGGCACAGATACGCAGTATTTT CASIPRGTGTDTQYF
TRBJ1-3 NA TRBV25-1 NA TGTGCCAGCAGTGAGGGACATGGAAACACCATATATTTT CASSEGHGNTIYF
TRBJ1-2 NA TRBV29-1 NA TGCAGCGTTTCGCCGGGGACTAACTATGGCTACACCTTC CSVSPGTNYGYTF
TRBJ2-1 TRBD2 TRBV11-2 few TGTGCCAGCAGCTCCGGGACTAGCGGGGGGAACAATGAGCAGTTCTTC CASSSGTSGGNNEQFF
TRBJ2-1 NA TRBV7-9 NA TGTGCCAGCAGCTTAAGCAACAGCAGCATCAATGAGCAGTTCTTC CASSLSNSSINEQFF
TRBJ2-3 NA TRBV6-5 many TGTGCCAGCTGCAGGTACCCTAGCACAGATACGCAGTATTTT CASCRYPSTDTQYF
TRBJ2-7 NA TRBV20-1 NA TGCAGTGCTGGGGCTTGGGGGGCGGGAAAAGAGTACTTC CSAGAWGAGKEYF
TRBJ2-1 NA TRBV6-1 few TGTGCCAGCAGTGAAGCGAGGGGGGGGTTCGATGAGCAGTTCTTC CASSEARGGFDEQFF
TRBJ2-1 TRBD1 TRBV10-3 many TGTGCCATCAGGGACAGGGGCTACAATGAGCAGTTCTTC CAIRDRGYNEQFF
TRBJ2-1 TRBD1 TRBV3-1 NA TGTGCCAGCAGCCCATGGACAGGGGGCGATGAGCAGTTCTTC CASSPWTGGDEQFF
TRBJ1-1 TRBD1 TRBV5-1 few TGCGCCAGCAGCCGGGACAGGGGGTGGGAAGCTTTCTTT CASSRDRGWEAFF
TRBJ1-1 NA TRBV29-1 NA TGCAGCGGGGCCCGGGCGGAGGTCACTGAAGCTTTCTTT CSGARAEVTEAFF
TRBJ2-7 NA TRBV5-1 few TGCGCCAGCAGCTTGGGAGTATCGGTTTCCTACGAGCAGTACTTC CASSLGVSVSYEQYF
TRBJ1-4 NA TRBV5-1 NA TGCGCCAGCAGCTTGGATACAGGGATCCCCCTGCTAGGAAAACTGTTTTTT CASSLDTGIPLLGKLFF
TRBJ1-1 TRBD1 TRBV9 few TGTGCCAGCAACCCTACAGGGGACAATGAAGCTTTCTTT CASNPTGDNEAFF
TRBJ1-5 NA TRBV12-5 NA TGTGCTAGTGGTAGGGAGGAGAGCAATCAGCCCCAGCATTTT CASGREESNQPQHF
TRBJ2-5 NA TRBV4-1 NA TGCGCCAGCAGCCAAGAAGGGTACCAGCAAGAGACCCAGTACTTC CASSQEGYQQETQYF
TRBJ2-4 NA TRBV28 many TGTGCCAGCAGCCCAGGACAGTCTGGAGCCAAAAACATTCAGTACTTC CASSPGQSGAKNIQYF
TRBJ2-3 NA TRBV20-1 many TGCAGTGGCGAAGCGGCGGATACGCAGTATTTT CSGEAADTQYF
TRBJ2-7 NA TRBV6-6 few TGTGCCAGCAGTTACGGGGGTGAGTCCTACGAGCAGTACTTC CASSYGGESYEQYF
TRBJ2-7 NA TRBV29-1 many TGCAGCGTTTCCACCAAGGGACTTTCCTACGAGCAGTACTTC CSVSTKGLSYEQYF